This paragraph reports one T cell receptor beta chain. RNA transcripts provided the source from which TCR beta CDR3 regions were amplified. Carried out on the TCR CDR3, a first-round RT-PCR used the HTBI primer set. TCRdb recomputed calls from the multiplex PCR reads with MiXCR, one row per CDR3 protein. Here the sample spans about 590,000 distinct CDR3 sequences, about a sixth being singletons. This sample stems from a study of T cells in Graves' hyperthyroidism and ophthalmopathy. The CDR3 loop spans 13 amino acids. V was shortened by 3 bases and J by 2 bases, with 6 bases between the two germline ends. Looked up from germline, CDR1 is MGHRA and CDR2 is YSYEKL.

Input material: blood. The genes are TRBV4-1 and TRBJ2-3; D is undetermined. This TCR was sampled from a young woman with Graves' hyperthyroidism. CDR3 loop: CASSQPPTDTQYF. CDR3 DNA: TGCGCCAGCAGCCAGCCCCCCACAGATACGCAGTATTTT.